This T cell receptor (beta chain) was documented in a study of cytomegalovirus exposure and HLA in healthy donors. From germline, CDR1 is SGHVS and CDR2 FNYEAQ. The trim removed 6 bases at V and 5 bases at J, leaving 17 bases unmatched. CDR3 length: 17 amino acids. Researchers ran the PCR with 60 Vbeta and 13 Jbeta primers. TCRdb's table, derived via immunoSEQ multiplex PCR, lists solely in-frame clones and lacks some. The sample comprises over 100,000 clones, around 63% of which are singletons, and approximately 4.3% rests with the top ten. Input material: PBMCs. The V call is TRBV7-6, the J call TRBJ2-5; the match to TRBD2 covers 8 bases. The origin of this receptor is a human donor in good health. CDR3 DNA: TGTGCCAGCAGTTTACCCCATTCGCGGGAGGCAGGGGAGACCCAGTACTTC. It is translated as CASSLPHSREAGETQYF.